The clone carrying this T cell receptor (beta chain) appeared a few times. The data originate from a study of lymphopenia after photon versus proton radiotherapy. CDR1 is LGHNA and CDR2 is YNFKEQ in the germline V gene. The CDR3 is made up of 16 amino acids. Deletions cut 0 bases from V and 5 bases from J, with 14 bases between. TCRdb's table, derived via immunoSEQ multiplex PCR, lists solely in-frame clones and lacks some. The sample shows 30,000 to 40,000 clones, over 75% of them seen only once. This TCR was recovered from a woman in her 70s with pancreatic cancer. Sample: peripheral blood, taken from a patient treated with proton-based radiotherapy. This sequence joins TRBV4-2 and TRBJ1-5; weak D call: TRBD1 (5 bases). CDR3 loop: CASSQDGAGSDQPQHF. The CDR3 coding sequence is TGTGCCAGCAGCCAAGATGGGGCGGGTTCCGATCAGCCCCAGCATTTT.